The clone carrying this TCR beta chain is a singleton in its sample. Authors' methods: Cell counts per sample came from amplifying reference gene primers. The table came from immunoSEQ multiplex PCR; TCRdb's copy has only in-frame clones and leaves some out. D and trimming were read from the DNA, whereas the V and J calls and clone size are those reported in that table. The sample records about 200,000 clones, about 90% being singletons. Trimming removed 2 bases from V and 4 bases from J, with 15 bases in between. This CDR3 region has 15 residues. The germline gives CDR1 SGHRS, CDR2 YFSETQ. This sample was taken from a study of blood T cell repertoires in COVID-19. Study-wide context: Material from acute and convalescent COVID-19 was sourced from the United States, Italy and Spain.

The gene calls are TRBV5-1 and TRBJ1-1; tentatively, D is TRBD1 (6 bases). Sequenced material: peripheral blood. The clonotype originates from a man between 18 and 35 years old with active or convalescent COVID-19. The CDR3 is CASSFPQGPTTEAFF. In nucleotides, the CDR3 is TGCGCCAGCAGCTTTCCACAGGGTCCGACCACTGAAGCTTTCTTT.